These 22 T cell receptor beta chains originate from one sample sequenced in a study of beta chain features in type 1 diabetes. The isolated RNA, all of it, was reverse transcribed, so expressed TCRB transcripts were what got sequenced. The assay was immunoSEQ multiplex PCR, and TCRdb's table has in-frame clones only and misses some. The sample carries about 140,000 clones, 6.9% recorded once. The sequenced sample consisted of central memory CD4+ T cells from blood. The receptor source for this set is a young woman in good health.

The gene calls are TRBV9 and TRBJ2-1, with 8 bases identical to TRBD2. Germline CDR1 and CDR2: SGDLS and YYNGEE. The CDR3 totals 16 residues. V lost 0 bases and J lost 3; bases outside the gene matches: 5. The CDR3: CASSVGLAGNYNEQFF. CDR3 sequence (DNA): TGTGCCAGCAGCGTAGGGCTAGCGGGCAACTACAATGAGCAGTTCTTC.

This clone was detected many times. This chain uses TRBV4-2 with TRBJ2-3; 7 nucleotides align to TRBD2. Germline V CDR1 and CDR2: LGHNA, YNFKEQ. CDR3 length: 16 amino acids. The J segment lost 6 bases and the V segment lost 0 bases, leaving 9 bases of the junction unmatched. The chain's CDR3 is CASSQDHATSSDTQYF. CDR3 nucleotide sequence: TGTGCCAGCAGCCAAGATCACGCGACTAGCTCTGATACGCAGTATTTT.

This clone has just a few counts. The chain joins TRBV7-2 to TRBJ1-2; D remains unclear. This CDR3 has 13 amino acids. Germline CDR1 reads SGHTA; CDR2 reads FQGNSA. V lost 3 bases and J lost 8, with 13 bases in between. The CDR3 bases are TGTGCCAGCAGCTTGACGGACTCGCGGGGCTACACCTTC. Encoded protein: CASSLTDSRGYTF.

The chain carries TRBV4-2 and TRBJ2-2, with 7 bases lining up with TRBD2. The junction had 5 bases not matched to a gene; V was cut back by 2 bases and J by 2 bases. Per germline, CDR1 LGHNA and CDR2 YNFKEQ. This CDR3 contains 16 residues. The CDR3 sequence is CASSQRSGANTGELFF. Written as DNA, the CDR3 is TGTGCCAGCAGCCAACGAAGCGGGGCCAACACCGGGGAGCTGTTTTTT.

This clone was seen at least ten times. The V gene is TRBV7-9, the J gene TRBJ2-5; TRBD1 matches 10 bases. CDR3 length: 14 amino acids. V lost 8 bases to trimming and J lost 2 bases; unmatched junction nucleotides: 5. Germline values: CDR1 SEHNR, CDR2 FQNEAQ (reference sequence). The DNA of the CDR3 is TGTGCCAGCGGGGACAGGGGTCAGCAAGAGACCCAGTACTTC. This sequence encodes CASGDRGQQETQYF.

Only a few counts were recorded for this clone. The chain is built from TRBV30 and TRBJ2-6, with TRBD1 identical over 12 bases. This CDR3 has 16 residues. V lost 5 bases to trimming and J lost 0 bases; unmatched junction nucleotides: 2. Germline V gene sequence: CDR1 GTSNPN, CDR2 SVGIG (reference sequence). CDR3: CAWGTGGFSGANVLTF. The CDR3 DNA is TGTGCCTGGGGGACAGGGGGCTTCTCTGGGGCCAACGTCCTGACTTTC. The variable domain in full, with the rest retrieved from reference TRBV30 and TRBJ2-6, is SQTIHQWPATLVQPVGSPLSLECTVEGTSNPNLYWYRQAAGRGLQLLFYSVGIGQISSEVPQNLSASRPQDRQFILSSKKLLLSDSGFYLCAWGTGGFSGANVLTFGAGSRLTVL.

This clone was seen a handful of times. The rearrangement joins TRBV5-1 to TRBJ1-4; 7 nucleotides agree with TRBD1. CDR1 SGHRS and CDR2 YFSETQ come from the germline V gene. The CDR3 runs to 15 residues. After removal of 2 bases from V and 6 bases from J, the junction contained 7 bases not matched to a gene. For the CDR3, the DNA is TGCGCCAGCAGCTTCGGAGGGGGCGGAGATGAAAAACTGTTTTTT. Residues: CASSFGGGGDEKLFF.

The V call is TRBV28, the J call TRBJ2-2; D may be TRBD1 (6 bases). V was clipped by 5 bases and J by 5 bases, with 18 bases between them. The germline CDR1 and CDR2 sequences are MDHEN and SYDVKM. This CDR3 comprises 16 residues. CDR3 nucleotides: TGTGCCAGCAGTACCCCGACAGGCCCAGGAACCGGGGAGCTGTTTTTT. Translated, it gives CASSTPTGPGTGELFF.

This clone has at least ten counts. The V gene is TRBV6-6, the J gene TRBJ2-7; tentative D call: TRBD2 (7 bases). CDR3 length: 15 amino acids. The V end was cut by 4 bases, the J end by 1 base, with 14 bases between. The V gene's germline CDR1 is MNHNY and CDR2 SVGAGI (reference sequence). DNA of the CDR3: TGTGCCAGCAGTTCCGGGGGGCCCCTATCCTACGAGCAGTACTTC. Its protein product is CASSSGGPLSYEQYF.

The table lists this clone with a few counts. The chain carries TRBV28 and TRBJ2-7; D uncertain. There are 13 residues in the CDR3. Germline CDR1 MDHEN, CDR2 SYDVKM. V lost 5 bases to trimming and J lost 4 bases, with 12 bases between them. CDR3 sequence: CASSTPGAYEQYF. CDR3 bases: TGTGCCAGCAGTACCCCGGGTGCTTACGAGCAGTACTTC.

The rearrangement uses TRBV7-2 and TRBJ2-6; D ambiguous. V was cut by 1 base and J by 0 bases, with 7 bases left in between. The CDR3 loop spans 16 amino acids. Germline CDR1 reads SGHTA; CDR2 reads FQGNSA. CDR3 sequence: CASSLGTASGANVLTF. The CDR3 DNA sequence: TGTGCCAGCAGCTTAGGAACAGCCTCTGGGGCCAACGTCCTGACTTTC.

This clone was counted a few times. The chain carries TRBV7-2 and TRBJ2-1; TRBD1 aligns across 11 bases. The CDR3 covers 15 residues. From germline, CDR1 is SGHTA and CDR2 FQGNSA. The trim removed 5 bases at V and 7 bases at J, leaving 7 bases unmatched. The CDR3 loop is CASSGDRGMWNEQFF. DNA of the CDR3: TGTGCCAGCAGCGGGGACAGGGGGATGTGGAATGAGCAGTTCTTC.

The chain recombines TRBV7-8 with TRBJ2-7; tentative D call: TRBD1 (5 bases). Trimming took 0 bases from V and 7 from J, leaving 13 bases between them. This CDR3 has 14 amino acids. Germline CDR1 reads SGHVS; CDR2 reads FQNEAQ. This chain's CDR3 is CASSLAPGPREQYF. The CDR3, as DNA: TGTGCCAGCAGCTTAGCCCCAGGGCCAAGGGAGCAGTACTTC.

This clone was seen at least ten times. The J gene is TRBJ2-1, the V gene TRBV30; 10 nucleotides agree with TRBD1. The J segment lost 5 bases and the V segment lost 2 bases, leaving 6 bases of the junction unmatched. Germline-derived CDR1 and CDR2 are GTSNPN and SVGIG (reference sequence). The CDR3 totals 15 residues. CDR3 DNA sequence: TGTGCCTGGAGTACGGGACAGGGGACCAACAATGAGCAGTTCTTC. This codes for CAWSTGQGTNNEQFF.

This sequence joins TRBV11-1 and TRBJ2-6, with 10 positions matching TRBD2. Unmatched junction bases numbered 7, after V lost 4 bases and J lost 4 bases. There are 17 residues in the CDR3. The germline V gene encodes CDR1 SGHAT and CDR2 FQDESV (reference sequence). CDR3 residues: CASSWASGSSGANVLTF. In DNA form, the CDR3 reads TGTGCCAGCAGCTGGGCTAGCGGGAGCTCCGGGGCCAACGTCCTGACTTTC.

This clone was seen more than once but under ten times. The J gene is TRBJ1-5, the V gene TRBV7-2; tentatively, D is TRBD1 (6 bases). CDR3 length equals 14 residues. V lost 4 bases, J lost 8 bases, and 15 bases lay in between. Germline loops: CDR1 SGHTA, CDR2 FQGNSA. This chain's CDR3 is CASSSQTGSEPQHF. In DNA, the CDR3 is TGTGCCAGCAGCTCTCAGACAGGCTCTGAGCCCCAGCATTTT.

This sequence joins TRBV5-1 and TRBJ2-3; D may be TRBD1 (5 bases). This CDR3 contains 15 residues. Per the germline V gene, CDR1 is SGHRS and CDR2 is YFSETQ. Deletions cut 2 bases from V and 2 bases from J, with 12 bases between. CDR3 amino acids: CASSFFDRPTDTQYF. DNA for the CDR3: TGCGCCAGCAGCTTCTTCGACAGACCCACAGATACGCAGTATTTT.

This clone was seen only a few times. The chain couples TRBV29-1 to TRBJ1-2; weak D call: TRBD1 (6 bases). The CDR3 length is 12 residues. V was clipped by 7 bases and J by 4 bases, with 13 bases between them. The germline gives CDR1 SQVTM, CDR2 ANQGSEA. The CDR3 region has the DNA TGCAGCGCCAACAGGGAAACCTATGGCTACACCTTC. Residues: CSANRETYGYTF.

Only a few counts were recorded for this clone. The chain is built from TRBV7-6 and TRBJ1-1; a possible D gene is TRBD1 (5 bases). Trimming took 5 bases from V and 3 from J, leaving 10 bases between them. Per the germline V gene, CDR1 is SGHVS and CDR2 is FNYEAQ. This CDR3 comprises 13 residues. This CDR3 is CASSPGLDTEAFF. Written as DNA, the CDR3 is TGTGCCAGCAGCCCGGGACTCGACACTGAAGCTTTCTTT.

V usage is TRBV4-3 and J usage is TRBJ2-5; no definite D call. This CDR3 region has 13 residues. V was shortened by 0 bases and J by 4 bases, with 6 bases between the two germline ends. Looked up from germline, CDR1 is LGHNA and CDR2 is YSLEER. The CDR3 nucleotides read TGCGCCAGCAGCCAAGATTCTCGAGAGACCCAGTACTTC. Translation gives CASSQDSRETQYF.

This clone has a handful of counts. V usage is TRBV4-1 and J usage is TRBJ2-2; 8 nucleotides agree with TRBD1. There are 15 residues in the CDR3. Germline V gene sequence: CDR1 MGHRA, CDR2 YSYEKL. J gave up 2 bases and V 4 bases, and 3 bases lay outside the gene matches. The DNA for the CDR3 is TGCGCCAGCAGCCCGGGGACAGGTAACACCGGGGAGCTGTTTTTT. Amino acids: CASSPGTGNTGELFF.

The gene calls are TRBV19 and TRBJ1-4; D unclear. In germline, CDR1 is LNHDA, CDR2 SQIVND (reference sequence). The length of the CDR3 is 13 residues. V was shortened by 5 bases and J by 7 bases, with 11 bases between the two germline ends. CDR3 region: CASSETAAEKLFF. In DNA, the CDR3 is TGTGCCAGTAGTGAGACGGCGGCTGAAAAACTGTTTTTT.